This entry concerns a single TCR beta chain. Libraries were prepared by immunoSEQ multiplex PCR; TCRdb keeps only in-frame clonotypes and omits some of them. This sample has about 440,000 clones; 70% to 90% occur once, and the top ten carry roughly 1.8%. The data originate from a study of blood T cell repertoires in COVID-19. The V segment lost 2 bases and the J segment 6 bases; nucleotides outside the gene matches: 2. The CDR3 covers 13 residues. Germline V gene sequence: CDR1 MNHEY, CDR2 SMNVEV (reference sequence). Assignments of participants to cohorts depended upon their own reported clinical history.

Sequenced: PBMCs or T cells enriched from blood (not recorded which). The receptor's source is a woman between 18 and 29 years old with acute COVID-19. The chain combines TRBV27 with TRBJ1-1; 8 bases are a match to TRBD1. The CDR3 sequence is CASSLTGGSEAFF. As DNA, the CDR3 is TGTGCCAGCAGTTTAACAGGGGGGTCTGAAGCTTTCTTT.